This T cell receptor (beta chain) was sequenced for a study of spatial heterogeneity in lung cancer. For the study at large: Median follow-up for sequenced PBMC samples was two to three years after resection, when such samples existed.

Judged by abundance, this clonotype is medium-sized. TCRdb re-called the 5' RACE reads through MiXCR, storing one row per CDR3 protein. The sample records about 10,000 distinct CDR3 sequences, 23% being singletons. Time point given: blood at routine non-recurrence follow-up after resection. Whole RNA came from tumor, nontumor lung or frozen PBMC and was sequenced without being sorted. The V end lost 5 bases, the J end lost 3 bases, and 5 bases lay between the germline ends. Germline loops: CDR1 SGHAT, CDR2 FQDESV (reference sequence). The CDR3 has 11 amino acids. Sequences were derived from PBMCs, sampled at follow-up. The chain has TRBV11-1 and TRBJ2-7; D not resolved. This sequence originates from a female donor with early-stage non-small cell lung cancer. CDR3 loop: CASSLNYEQYF. As DNA, the CDR3 is TGTGCCAGCAGCCTAAACTACGAGCAGTACTTC.